The text below deals with one T cell receptor beta chain. The data stem from a study of CD8 T cells in ankylosing spondylitis. Via MiXCR, TCRdb re-called the 5' RACE reads, giving one row per CDR3 protein. The sample includes under 300,000 distinct CDR3 sequences, under 20% seen only once; the top ten take around 30%. The specimen was blood, either unsorted or a sorted T cell fraction (not recorded which). This sequence originates from a male donor with ankylosing spondylitis or in good health (not recorded which).

CDR3 nucleotide sequence: TGTGCCAGCAGTGGACTAGCGGGTTACAATACGCAGTATTTT. It yields the protein CASSGLAGYNTQYF. The chain combines TRBV6-1 with TRBJ2-3, with 10 bases matching TRBD2. Germline CDR1 and CDR2: MNHNS and SASEGT. With V trimmed by 4 bases and J by 7 bases, 5 bases remained unmatched. This CDR3 contains 14 residues.